This T cell receptor (beta chain) emerged from a study of T-cell memory formation after mild COVID-19. Study results and limitations: There was a balanced CD4/CD8 profile in clones contracting day 15 to 85, and later expanders leaned CD4+.

V was pared by 2 bases and J by 0 bases, with 13 bases between. Germline CDR1 is SGHTA and CDR2 is FQGNSA. The CDR3 runs 16 residues. Worth noting for this clonotype: What it binds is not known.

5'RACE primed from the constant segment yielded TCR alpha and TCR beta cDNA libraries bearing sample barcodes and UMIs. TCRdb reprocessed the 5' RACE reads with MiXCR, giving one entry per CDR3 protein. The data show 350,000 to 550,000 distinct CDR3 sequences, approximately 19% seen once. The receptor was derived from a man aged 18 to 29 who had mild COVID-19 (a few samples of this study predate the infection). Cell type and time point are not known. Input material: PBMCs or a T cell subset sorted from them (not recorded which). This chain joins TRBV7-2 and TRBJ2-5; possible D gene TRBD1, 5 bases. CDR3 in amino acids: CASSLLQGKYQETQYF. CDR3 DNA sequence: TGTGCCAGCAGCTTACTCCAGGGAAAGTACCAAGAGACCCAGTACTTC.